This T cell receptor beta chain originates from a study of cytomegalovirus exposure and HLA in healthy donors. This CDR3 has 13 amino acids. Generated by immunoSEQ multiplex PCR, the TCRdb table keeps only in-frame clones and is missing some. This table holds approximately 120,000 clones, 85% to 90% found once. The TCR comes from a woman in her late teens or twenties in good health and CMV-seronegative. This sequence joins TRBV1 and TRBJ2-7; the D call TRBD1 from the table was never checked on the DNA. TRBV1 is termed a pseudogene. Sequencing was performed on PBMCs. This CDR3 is CTSSQVGLYEQYF. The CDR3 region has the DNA TGCACCAGCAGCCAAGTGGGGCTTTACGAGCAGTACTTC.